The clone carrying this T cell receptor beta chain showed up many times. The sample is drawn from a study of T-cell reconstitution after alpha-beta-depleted transplantation in children. The V segment lost 6 bases and the J segment 5 bases; nucleotides outside the gene matches: 9. The CDR3 spans 14 residues. Germline assignment: CDR1 SEHNR and CDR2 FQNEAQ (reference sequence). Preparation of the TCRbeta library used unique molecular identifiers. TCRdb processed the PCR reads anew with MiXCR; each CDR3 protein has one entry. The sample lists roughly 89,000 distinct CDR3 sequences, 9% to 15% occurring once.

Sample: PBMCs from the stem cell graft donor, taken from the stem cell graft. This chain links TRBV7-9 with TRBJ2-7, with 8 positions matching TRBD1. The sequence was collected from a human donor who donated a stem cell graft to a child with inherited bone marrow failure. The CDR3 DNA follows: TGTGCCAGCAGTCCCCGGGACAGGCCCCACGAGCAGTACTTC. This gives the protein CASSPRDRPHEQYF.